Listed here are 26 T cell receptor beta chains from one sample, sequenced in a study of response to subunit inactivated influenza vaccine. TCRdb re-called the RT-PCR reads with MiXCR, one entry per CDR3 protein. The sample shows roughly 500,000 distinct CDR3 sequences, about 15% of them seen only once. Material: CD4+ T cells sorted from PBMCs, obtained roughly 24 months after vaccination. The receptors shown here come from a man aged 45-69 years who received an inactivated influenza vaccine.

This clonotype was recorded many times. This rearrangement joins TRBV15 to TRBJ2-2; D is ambiguous. V gave up 3 bases and J gave up 2 bases, with 7 bases separating them. The CDR3 is 14 amino acids. Germline V gene data show CDR1 as LNHNV and CDR2 as YYDKDF (reference sequence). The CDR3 region is CATSSNYNTGELFF. The CDR3 DNA reads as TGTGCCACCAGCAGTAACTACAACACCGGGGAGCTGTTTTTT. Looking up the rest from reference TRBV15 and TRBJ2-2 gives the full variable domain: DAMVIQNPRYQVTQFGKPVTLSCSQTLNHNVMYWYQQKSSQAPKLLFHYYDKDFNNEADTPDNFQSRRPNTSFCFLDIRSPGLGDTAMYLCATSSNYNTGELFFGEGSRLTVL.

This clonotype has a handful of counts. The V gene is TRBV5-1, the J gene TRBJ2-1; 7 bases map to TRBD2. Germline V gene data show CDR1 as SGHRS and CDR2 as YFSETQ. The CDR3 has 15 amino acids. With 0 bases clipped from V and 9 bases from J, the junction kept 9 bases outside the gene matches. The chain's CDR3 is CASSLEGGRVGEQFF. DNA for the CDR3: TGCGCCAGCAGCTTGGAGGGCGGGAGAGTGGGTGAGCAGTTCTTC.

This rearrangement joins TRBV10-3 to TRBJ2-1; 8 bases agree with TRBD2. The CDR3 totals 13 residues. The germline V gene encodes CDR1 ENHRY and CDR2 SYGVKD. Trimming cost V 6 bases and J 4 bases; bases outside gene matches: 2. The CDR3 reads CAIRLAEYNEQFF. DNA for the CDR3: TGTGCCATCAGACTAGCGGAATACAATGAGCAGTTCTTC.

In its sample, this clonotype was seen once. The chain has TRBV11-2 and TRBJ2-1; TRBD2 matches 8 bases. Germline CDR1 reads SGHAT; CDR2 reads FQNNGV. V shed 5 bases, J shed 5 bases, and the junction held 8 bases outside the gene matches. This CDR3 spans 15 amino acids. CDR3 nucleotides: TGTGCCAGCAGCCTTGATCCGGGGGGGCACAATGAGCAGTTCTTC. Translated, it gives CASSLDPGGHNEQFF.

The rearrangement joins TRBV10-3 to TRBJ2-1, with 12 nucleotides matching TRBD2. This CDR3 has 15 residues. CDR1 is ENHRY, CDR2 SYGVKD, per germline. The trim removed 6 bases at V and 8 bases at J, leaving 8 bases unmatched. CDR3 DNA sequence: TGTGCCATCAGCCCAAGGACTAGCGGGACAGATGAGCAGTTCTTC. This encodes CAISPRTSGTDEQFF.

J is TRBJ2-3 and V is TRBV7-9, with D tentatively TRBD2 (6 bases). There are 16 residues in the CDR3. V gave up 2 bases and J gave up 1 base, with 13 bases separating them. Looked up from germline, CDR1 is SEHNR and CDR2 is FQNEAQ (reference sequence). CDR3 coding DNA: TGTGCCAGCAGCTTATACGGGAGACACGGCACAGATACGCAGTATTTT. This translates into CASSLYGRHGTDTQYF.

The chain links TRBV20-1 to TRBJ2-3; D might be TRBD1 (5 bases). This CDR3 is 14 amino acids long. Germline V CDR1 and CDR2: DFQATT, SNEGSKA (reference sequence). V was cut by 6 bases and J by 0 bases, with 13 bases left in between. The CDR3 region is CSAKTVSSTDTQYF. The CDR3 DNA is TGCAGTGCCAAGACAGTTTCTAGCACAGATACGCAGTATTTT.

V usage is TRBV2 and J usage is TRBJ2-7, with D unclear. The germline V gene has CDR1 SNHLY and CDR2 FYNNEI. This CDR3 region has 12 residues. Between the trimmed V and J ends, which lost 5 bases and 3 bases, there was a span of 8 bases. CDR3 sequence reads: CASSWEFYEQYF. CDR3 bases: TGTGCCAGCAGTTGGGAATTCTACGAGCAGTACTTC.

This clonotype has a handful of counts. This chain links TRBV29-1 with TRBJ1-2, with a possible D match to TRBD1 (5 bases). The V gene's germline CDR1 is SQVTM and CDR2 ANQGSEA. CDR3 length: 11 amino acids. The ends were cut back, 6 bases at V and 7 bases at J, with 12 bases in the middle. The CDR3, as DNA: TGCAGCGTCTGGGGGAGCGGTGGCTACACCTTC. It codes for CSVWGSGGYTF.

The J gene is TRBJ2-7, the V gene TRBV4-2; no clear D gene. This CDR3 is built from 14 residues. V lost 0 bases, J lost 0 bases, and 6 bases lay in between. Germline CDR1 and CDR2: LGHNA and YNFKEQ. DNA of the CDR3: TGTGCCAGCAGCCAAGATTTGAGCTCCTACGAGCAGTACTTC. Protein: CASSQDLSSYEQYF.

This chain uses TRBV4-2 with TRBJ2-2; 10 nucleotides agree with TRBD2. This CDR3 comprises 19 residues. V shed 3 bases, J shed 3 bases, and the junction held 13 bases outside the gene matches. The germline gives CDR1 LGHNA, CDR2 YNFKEQ. CDR3 region: CASSQALRGLAGDTGELFF. The CDR3, as DNA: TGTGCCAGCAGCCAGGCCCTCAGGGGGCTAGCGGGAGACACCGGGGAGCTGTTTTTT.

This chain connects TRBV2 to TRBJ2-2; D uncertain. Germline V gene data show CDR1 as SNHLY and CDR2 as FYNNEI. CDR3 size: 15 residues. The V end lost 3 bases, the J end lost 0 bases, and 8 bases lay between the germline ends. As DNA, the CDR3 is TGTGCCAGCAGTGATCTTGGGTCGAACACCGGGGAGCTGTTTTTT. It yields the protein CASSDLGSNTGELFF. Drawing the rest from reference TRBV2 and TRBJ2-2, the complete variable domain is EPEVTQTPSHQVTQMGQEVILRCVPISNHLYFYWYRQILGQKVEFLVSFYNNEISEKSEIFDDQFSVERPDGSNFTLKIRSTKLEDSAMYFCASSDLGSNTGELFFGEGSRLTVL.

A remark on this clonotype: Just one base apart from a much larger clone, this may be a read error. V usage is TRBV24-1 and J usage is TRBJ2-5; no clear D gene. Germline V CDR1 and CDR2: KGHDR, SFDVKD. There are 13 residues in the CDR3. The CDR3 loop reads CATGDLARKTQYF. The CDR3 bases are TGTGCCACCGGTGACCTGGCGAGGAAGACCCAGTACTTC.

The rearrangement links TRBV12-3 or TRBV12-4 to TRBJ1-5; 8 positions match TRBD2. The J call may be wrong; the DNA end is better matched by TRBJ2-3. CDR3 length equals 15 residues. CDR3 sequence (DNA): TGTGCCAGCAGTCCCCTCGCGGGGGGCAATCAGCCCCAGTATTTT. Translating gives CASSPLAGGNQPQYF.

This clonotype was detected a few times. The rearrangement uses TRBV5-1 and TRBJ2-1, with 14 bases aligning to TRBD2. The V gene's germline CDR1 is SGHRS and CDR2 YFSETQ. V was clipped by 5 bases and J by 9 bases; unmatched bases: 10. The CDR3 has 16 residues. The CDR3 nucleotides read TGCGCCAGCAGTTCTCACCCGGGACTAGCGGGAGTTGAGCAGTTCTTC. Protein sequence: CASSSHPGLAGVEQFF. Full variable domain (missing parts from reference TRBV5-1 and TRBJ2-1): KAGVTQTPRYLIKTRGQQVTLSCSPISGHRSVSWYQQTPGQGLQFLFEYFSETQRNKGNFPGRFSGRQFSNSRSEMNVSTLELGDSALYLCASSSHPGLAGVEQFFGPGTRLTVL.

This clonotype was detected a few times. The rearrangement links TRBV20-1 to TRBJ2-1, with 12 bases matching TRBD2. Losses at the gene ends were 3 bases for V and 6 bases for J; bases not matched to a gene: 3. CDR1 is DFQATT, CDR2 SNEGSKA, per germline (reference sequence). This CDR3 spans 14 amino acids. As DNA, the CDR3 is TGCAGTGCTAGGTCGACTAGCGGGGGCAATGAGCAGTTCTTC. Protein sequence: CSARSTSGGNEQFF.

The chain has TRBV7-9 and TRBJ2-1; D possibly corresponds to TRBD1 (6 bases). CDR3 length: 14 amino acids. V gave up 5 bases and J gave up 6 bases, with 14 bases separating them. Germline assignment: CDR1 SEHNR and CDR2 FQNEAQ (reference sequence). The DNA for the CDR3 is TGTGCCAGCAGCCCCGCGGGCAGGGGCAATGAGCAGTTCTTC. It specifies CASSPAGRGNEQFF.

This chain uses TRBV20-1 with TRBJ2-1, with D possibly TRBD2 on 6 matching bases. This CDR3 has 15 amino acids. Germline CDR1 is DFQATT and CDR2 is SNEGSKA (reference sequence). V lost 3 bases and J 10 bases, leaving 22 bases between the germline ends. The chain's CDR3 is CSARGGGTFRVEQFF. As DNA, the CDR3 is TGCAGTGCTAGGGGTGGGGGGACTTTTCGGGTCGAGCAGTTCTTC.

This sequence joins TRBV29-1 and TRBJ2-5; D not certain. Trimming removed 6 bases from V and 5 bases from J, with 7 bases in between. Per germline, CDR1 SQVTM and CDR2 ANQGSEA. This CDR3 has 10 amino acids. In nucleotides, the CDR3 is TGCAGCGTCCCTTCGGAGACCCAGTACTTC. Translated: CSVPSETQYF.

This clonotype has only a few counts. The rearrangement links TRBV7-2 to TRBJ1-5, with a weak D call TRBD1 (6 bases). This CDR3 comprises 13 residues. Trimming took 5 bases from V and 4 from J, leaving 9 bases between them. The V gene's germline CDR1 is SGHTA and CDR2 FQGNSA. Here the CDR3 DNA reads TGTGCCAGCAGCAGGGACACAAATCAGCCCCAGCATTTT. Protein product: CASSRDTNQPQHF. The whole variable domain, remainder taken from reference TRBV7-2 and TRBJ1-5, is GAGVSQSPSNKVTEKGKDVELRCDPISGHTALYWYRQSLGQGLEFLIYFQGNSAPDKSGLPSDRFSAERTGGSVSTLTIQRTQQEDSAVYLCASSRDTNQPQHFGDGTRLSIL.

This clonotype occurred a few times. The chain employs TRBV12-3 or TRBV12-4 and TRBJ2-3, with TRBD1 identical over 9 bases. CDR3 size: 17 residues. V shed 2 bases and J 1 base; nucleotides not matched to a gene: 7. The CDR3 reads CASSLSYRTGGTDTQYF. CDR3 coding DNA: TGTGCCAGCAGTTTATCATATCGGACAGGGGGCACAGATACGCAGTATTTT.

This clonotype was seen just once. Mismatch with germline at one junction end may stem from a read error. This chain uses TRBV3-1 with TRBJ2-1, with D uncertain. CDR1 and CDR2 from the germline V gene are LGHDT and YNNKEL (reference sequence). The CDR3 runs to 14 residues. The CDR3 sequence: CASSQEVSSNEQFF. CDR3 DNA sequence: TGTGCCAGCAGCCAAGAAGTCTCCTCCAATGAGCAGTTCTTC.

This clonotype was found many times. The rearrangement uses TRBV21-1 and TRBJ2-1; TRBD1, the table's D call, was not compared with the DNA. TRBV21-1 corresponds to a pseudogene. This CDR3 region has 15 residues. The CDR3 is CASSFPGGRSNEQFF. As DNA, the CDR3 is TGTGCCAGCAGCTTTCCGGGGGGGCGTTCTAATGAGCAGTTCTTC.

The chain employs TRBV12-3 or TRBV12-4 and TRBJ1-2; 7 bases agree with TRBD1. There are 13 residues in the CDR3. The trim removed 3 bases at V and 7 bases at J, leaving 5 bases unmatched. The CDR3 loop is CASSFAGGLGYTF. In DNA form, the CDR3 reads TGTGCCAGCAGTTTCGCAGGGGGTCTTGGCTACACCTTC.

The chain is built from TRBV24-1 and TRBJ2-1; no firm D call. This CDR3 has 12 residues. From germline, CDR1 is KGHDR and CDR2 SFDVKD. V was cut by 7 bases and J by 4 bases, with 7 bases left in between. The CDR3 DNA is TGTGCCACCAGGGGCCAATACAATGAGCAGTTCTTC. Residues: CATRGQYNEQFF.

V is TRBV24-1 and J is TRBJ2-3, with D possibly matching TRBD2 (5 bases). V lost 4 bases and J 4 bases, leaving 11 bases between the germline ends. Germline V CDR1 and CDR2: KGHDR, SFDVKD. CDR3 length: 14 residues. Here the CDR3 reads CATSDHGLADTQYF. CDR3 nucleotides: TGTGCCACCAGTGACCACGGACTCGCAGATACGCAGTATTTT.